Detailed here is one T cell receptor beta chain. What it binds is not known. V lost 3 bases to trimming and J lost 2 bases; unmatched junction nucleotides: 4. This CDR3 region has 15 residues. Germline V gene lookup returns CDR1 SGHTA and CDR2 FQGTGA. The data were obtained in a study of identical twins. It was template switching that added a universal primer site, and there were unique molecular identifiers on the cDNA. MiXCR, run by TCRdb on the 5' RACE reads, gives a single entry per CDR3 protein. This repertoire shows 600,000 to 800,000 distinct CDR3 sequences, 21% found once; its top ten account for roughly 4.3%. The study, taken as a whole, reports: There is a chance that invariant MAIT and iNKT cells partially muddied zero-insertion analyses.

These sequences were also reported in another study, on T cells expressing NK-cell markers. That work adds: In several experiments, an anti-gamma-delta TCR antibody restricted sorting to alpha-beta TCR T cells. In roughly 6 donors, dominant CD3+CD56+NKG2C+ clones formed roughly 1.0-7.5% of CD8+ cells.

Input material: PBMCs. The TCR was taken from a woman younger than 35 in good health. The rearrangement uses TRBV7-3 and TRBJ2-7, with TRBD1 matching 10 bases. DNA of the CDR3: TGTGCCAGCAGCTTTGGGGACAGGGGTCCCTACGAGCAGTACTTC. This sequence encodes CASSFGDRGPYEQYF.